Listed below are T cell receptor beta chains from one sample, sequenced in a study of blood T cell repertoires in COVID-19. Using immunoSEQ multiplex PCR, the repertoire was profiled, and TCRdb retains in-frame clones only, with some absent. The sample holds around 440,000 clones, approximately 88% seen once. Sequencing used peripheral blood. The receptors stem from a woman in her forties or fifties with COVID-19, enrolled during active disease. Each CDR3 is given with its conserved first and last residue. Fields, in order: J gene, D gene, V gene, clone size, CDR3 DNA, CDR3 protein. A D gene is named only where the DNA matches it firmly. For some rows the clone size is stated as once, few or many, or as a class when expanded; others skip it.

j_gene: TRBJ2-3
d_gene: TRBD1
v_gene: TRBV6-5
abundance: NA
CDR3nt: TGTGCCAGCAGTTACTCGAGGGGGCGGGATACGCAGTATTTT
CDR3aa: CASSYSRGRDTQYF

j_gene: TRBJ1-4
d_gene: TRBD1
v_gene: TRBV29-1
abundance: once
CDR3nt: TGCAGCGTTGGGGACAGGAATGAAAAACTGTTTTTT
CDR3aa: CSVGDRNEKLFF

j_gene: TRBJ2-7
d_gene: TRBD1
v_gene: TRBV28
abundance: NA
CDR3nt: TGTGCCAGCAGTTTCCGGGACAGGGGCTACGAGCAGTACTTC
CDR3aa: CASSFRDRGYEQYF

j_gene: TRBJ1-5
d_gene: NA
v_gene: TRBV30
abundance: NA
CDR3nt: TGTGCCTGGAGTCCTCGTAGCAATCAGCCCCAGCATTTT
CDR3aa: CAWSPRSNQPQHF

j_gene: TRBJ2-7
d_gene: TRBD1
v_gene: TRBV5-1
abundance: NA
CDR3nt: TGCGCCAGCGCAGCTGTACAGGGGTTCGTGGAGCAGTACTTC
CDR3aa: CASAAVQGFVEQYF

j_gene: TRBJ2-5
d_gene: TRBD2
v_gene: TRBV4-2
abundance: NA
CDR3nt: TGTGCCAGCAGCCTAGCGGGGGGGCCGGAGACCCAGTACTTC
CDR3aa: CASSLAGGPETQYF

j_gene: TRBJ1-5
d_gene: NA
v_gene: TRBV5-4
abundance: NA
CDR3nt: TGTGCCAGCAGCACGAACCCGGGGAACAATCAGCCCCAGCATTTT
CDR3aa: CASSTNPGNNQPQHF

j_gene: TRBJ2-3
d_gene: NA
v_gene: TRBV2
abundance: NA
CDR3nt: TGTGCCAGCAGTGAAGCGCGAGGGCCCTCCACAGATACGCAGTATTTT
CDR3aa: CASSEARGPSTDTQYF

j_gene: TRBJ1-1
d_gene: NA
v_gene: TRBV18
abundance: NA
CDR3nt: TGTGCCAGCTCACGACAGGAGTCGAACACTGAAGCTTTCTTT
CDR3aa: CASSRQESNTEAFF

j_gene: TRBJ2-7
d_gene: TRBD1
v_gene: TRBV30
abundance: NA
CDR3nt: TGTGCCTGGACTCGGGGACAGTTGGAAGAGCAGTACTTC
CDR3aa: CAWTRGQLEEQYF

j_gene: TRBJ1-5
d_gene: NA
v_gene: TRBV27
abundance: NA
CDR3nt: TGTGCCAGCAGTTTTAACGGCAGGGGTTCTCAGCCCCAGCATTTT
CDR3aa: CASSFNGRGSQPQHF

j_gene: TRBJ1-2
d_gene: TRBD1
v_gene: TRBV24-1
abundance: NA
CDR3nt: TGTGCCACCAGGGGGGACAGGGAGTATCGGGGCTACACCTTC
CDR3aa: CATRGDREYRGYTF

j_gene: TRBJ1-1
d_gene: TRBD1
v_gene: TRBV6-5
abundance: NA
CDR3nt: TGTGCCACCTCGACAGGGGTAAACACTGAAGCTTTCTTT
CDR3aa: CATSTGVNTEAFF

j_gene: TRBJ2-1
d_gene: TRBD2
v_gene: TRBV28
abundance: NA
CDR3nt: TGTGCCAGCAGCTCCCCTGGACTAGCGGGGAATAACAATGAGCAGTTCTTC
CDR3aa: CASSSPGLAGNNNEQFF

j_gene: TRBJ1-4
d_gene: NA
v_gene: TRBV9
abundance: once
CDR3nt: TGTGCCAGCAGCCCGGTAGTAGCTAATGAAAAACTGTTTTTT
CDR3aa: CASSPVVANEKLFF

j_gene: TRBJ2-7
d_gene: TRBD2
v_gene: TRBV5-1
abundance: NA
CDR3nt: TGCGCCAGCAGCGCACTAGCGGGGGGTTTCTACGAGCAGTACTTC
CDR3aa: CASSALAGGFYEQYF

j_gene: TRBJ1-2
d_gene: NA
v_gene: TRBV3-1/TRBV3-2
abundance: NA
CDR3nt: TGTGCCAGCAGCCAAGTCCGGGGGGCGGGTGGCTACACCTTC
CDR3aa: CASSQVRGAGGYTF

j_gene: TRBJ1-2
d_gene: TRBD1
v_gene: TRBV6-1
abundance: NA
CDR3nt: TGTGCCAGCAGTGAAGTCCAGGGGGAAGAGGGCTACACCTTC
CDR3aa: CASSEVQGEEGYTF

j_gene: TRBJ2-3
d_gene: NA
v_gene: TRBV24-1
abundance: once
CDR3nt: TGTGCCACCAGTGATGGTCCGGGAAGGGAGGACACAGATACGCAGTATTTT
CDR3aa: CATSDGPGREDTDTQYF

j_gene: TRBJ1-2
d_gene: NA
v_gene: TRBV3-1/TRBV3-2
abundance: NA
CDR3nt: TGTGCCAGCAGCCCGGGATCCCAGGACTACACCTTC
CDR3aa: CASSPGSQDYTF

j_gene: TRBJ2-7
d_gene: NA
v_gene: TRBV29-1
abundance: NA
CDR3nt: TGCAGCGTACAAAAGGGCAGGGGTGAAGGCGAGCAGTACTTC
CDR3aa: CSVQKGRGEGEQYF

j_gene: TRBJ1-2
d_gene: NA
v_gene: TRBV30
abundance: once
CDR3nt: TGTGCCTCCGGACAGAGCTATGGCTACACCTTC
CDR3aa: CASGQSYGYTF

j_gene: TRBJ2-2
d_gene: NA
v_gene: TRBV21-1
abundance: NA
CDR3nt: TGTGCCAGCAGTCCGGACACGAACACCGGGGAGCTGTTTTTT
CDR3aa: CASSPDTNTGELFF

j_gene: TRBJ2-5
d_gene: NA
v_gene: TRBV7-2
abundance: NA
CDR3nt: TGTGCCAGCAGCCCCGAAGGTAGCGAGGAGACCCAGTACTTC
CDR3aa: CASSPEGSEETQYF

j_gene: TRBJ1-1
d_gene: NA
v_gene: TRBV25-1
abundance: NA
CDR3nt: TGTGCCAGCAGTCCTCGGCAGGGTACCCCGCGGGAGAGGACTGAAGCTTTCTTT
CDR3aa: CASSPRQGTPRERTEAFF

j_gene: TRBJ1-1
d_gene: NA
v_gene: TRBV6-5
abundance: NA
CDR3nt: TGTGCCAGCAGCTCTCCAGGGTCCCCTGAAGCTTTCTTT
CDR3aa: CASSSPGSPEAFF

j_gene: TRBJ1-2
d_gene: NA
v_gene: TRBV7-2
abundance: NA
CDR3nt: TGTGCCAGCAGCTTAGATCCCAGGGACACAAGGCGGGGCTACACCTTC
CDR3aa: CASSLDPRDTRRGYTF

j_gene: TRBJ2-7
d_gene: TRBD1
v_gene: TRBV19
abundance: NA
CDR3nt: TGTGCCAGTAGCGCTACAGGGGGCCACGGCTACGAGCAGTACTTC
CDR3aa: CASSATGGHGYEQYF

j_gene: TRBJ2-3
d_gene: TRBD2
v_gene: TRBV4-1
abundance: once
CDR3nt: TGCGCCAGCAGTCACGTTTTGCGGGGGGTAGATACGCAGTATTTT
CDR3aa: CASSHVLRGVDTQYF

j_gene: TRBJ1-4
d_gene: NA
v_gene: TRBV30
abundance: NA
CDR3nt: TGTGCCTGGAGTGATCCCCCGCCAGGGAGGAGTGAAAAACTGTTTTTT
CDR3aa: CAWSDPPPGRSEKLFF

j_gene: TRBJ2-3
d_gene: TRBD2
v_gene: TRBV28
abundance: NA
CDR3nt: TGTGCCAGCAGTTTAGGAGGCGGGGGATACACAGATACGCAGTATTTT
CDR3aa: CASSLGGGGYTDTQYF

j_gene: TRBJ1-2
d_gene: NA
v_gene: TRBV6-5
abundance: NA
CDR3nt: TGTGCCAGCAGTTACAGCGGGAACTATGGCTACACCTTC
CDR3aa: CASSYSGNYGYTF

j_gene: TRBJ2-7
d_gene: TRBD1
v_gene: TRBV29-1
abundance: NA
CDR3nt: TGCAGCGTAGGGACAGGGGGGTTTAAGTACTTC
CDR3aa: CSVGTGGFKYF

j_gene: TRBJ1-5
d_gene: NA
v_gene: TRBV19
abundance: NA
CDR3nt: TGTGCCAGTACCCCAACAGGGACCCAGCCCCAGCATTTT
CDR3aa: CASTPTGTQPQHF

j_gene: TRBJ1-1
d_gene: TRBD1
v_gene: TRBV30
abundance: NA
CDR3nt: TGTGCCTGGAGCAGGGGGACTGAAGCTTTCTTT
CDR3aa: CAWSRGTEAFF

j_gene: TRBJ2-7
d_gene: NA
v_gene: TRBV7-9
abundance: NA
CDR3nt: TGTGCCAGCAGCTTAGTTGCAGGTGCCTACGAGCAGTACTTC
CDR3aa: CASSLVAGAYEQYF

j_gene: TRBJ1-1
d_gene: TRBD1
v_gene: TRBV11-2
abundance: NA
CDR3nt: TGTGCCAGCAGCCCGAGGACAGGGCCGAACACTGAAGCTTTCTTT
CDR3aa: CASSPRTGPNTEAFF

j_gene: TRBJ1-6
d_gene: TRBD1
v_gene: TRBV27
abundance: NA
CDR3nt: TGTGCCAGCAGGGGGACAGGCAGCCGCGGTTCACCCCTCCACTTT
CDR3aa: CASRGTGSRGSPLHF

j_gene: TRBJ1-1
d_gene: NA
v_gene: TRBV5-6
abundance: NA
CDR3nt: TGTGCCAGCAGCTTGTGGCAGAACACTGAAGCTTTCTTT
CDR3aa: CASSLWQNTEAFF

j_gene: TRBJ2-7
d_gene: NA
v_gene: TRBV2
abundance: NA
CDR3nt: TGTGCCAGCAGGAGGGGAGGAGGTAGCGAGCAGTACTTC
CDR3aa: CASRRGGGSEQYF

j_gene: TRBJ2-3
d_gene: NA
v_gene: TRBV10-1
abundance: NA
CDR3nt: TGCGCCAGCAGTGAGGTGGCAGGTCTCACAGATACGCAGTATTTT
CDR3aa: CASSEVAGLTDTQYF